The TCR beta chain described here comes from a study of cytomegalovirus exposure and HLA in healthy donors. Study results and limitations: Later analysis suggested links between common viral pathogens and several top significant clusters.

A multiplex PCR was run with 60 Vbeta primers and 13 Jbeta primers. The data were produced by immunoSEQ multiplex PCR, yet TCRdb's version contains in-frame clones alone and is incomplete. This table holds around 140,000 clones, roughly 87% found once. On this clone itself: Its antigen is not identified.

The receptor was isolated from a woman aged 40 to 55 in good health and CMV-seronegative. The sample consisted of PBMCs.

CDR3 coding DNA: TGTGCCAGCAGCGTCGGAGCGAACACCGGGGAGCTGTTTTTT. Residues: CASSVGANTGELFF. The chain carries TRBV9 and TRBJ2-2, with D unclear. CDR1 and CDR2 (germline): SGDLS, YYNGEE. The CDR3 loop spans 14 amino acids. V lost 2 bases to trimming and J lost 0 bases, with 5 bases between them.